This TCR delta chain is drawn from a study of gamma-delta chains in newborns, infants, children. Study in general: Microbial exposure reportedly drives polyclonal innate γδ T cell expansion after birth.

Germline CDR1 is GEAIGNYY and CDR2 is EKD. The V segment lost 3 bases and the J segment 10 bases; nucleotides outside the gene matches: 11. The CDR3 spans 14 residues. This clone was observed a handful of times. TCRdb re-called clones from the reads via CATT. The table records about 11,000 delta-chain clones, about 8.6% of them present only once. The chain is built from TRDV2 and TRDJ1; 9 bases are a match to TRDD3. The clonotype originates from a child who was a newborn, infant or young child, either healthy, febrile or measles-vaccinated (not recorded which). The sequencing input was blood. The CDR3 nucleotides read TGTGCCTGTGACGAGATGGTGGGGGATAGAAGACTCATCTTT. This codes for CACDEMVGDRRLIF.